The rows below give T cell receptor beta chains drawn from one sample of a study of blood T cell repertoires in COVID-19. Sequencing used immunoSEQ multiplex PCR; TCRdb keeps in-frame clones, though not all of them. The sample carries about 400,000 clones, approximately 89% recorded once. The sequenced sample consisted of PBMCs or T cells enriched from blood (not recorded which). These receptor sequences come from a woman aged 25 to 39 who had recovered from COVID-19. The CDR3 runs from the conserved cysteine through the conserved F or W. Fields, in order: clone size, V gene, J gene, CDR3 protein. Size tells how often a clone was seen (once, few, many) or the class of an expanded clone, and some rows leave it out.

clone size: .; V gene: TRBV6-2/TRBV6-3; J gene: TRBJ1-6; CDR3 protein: CASSPGQASSYNSPLHF
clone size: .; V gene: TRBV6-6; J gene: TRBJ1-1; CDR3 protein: CASRVDSSAGTEAFF
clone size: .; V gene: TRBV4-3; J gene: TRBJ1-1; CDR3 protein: CASSQVTGLLTEAFF
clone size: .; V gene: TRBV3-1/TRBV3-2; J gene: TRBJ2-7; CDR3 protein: CASSDSGGLGYEQYF
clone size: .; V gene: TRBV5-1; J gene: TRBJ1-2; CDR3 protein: CASSFDRPGNYGYTF
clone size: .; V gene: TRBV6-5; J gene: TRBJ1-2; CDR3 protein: CASSSTLGGADGYTF
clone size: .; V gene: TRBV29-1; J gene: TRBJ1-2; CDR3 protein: CSVVQGHNSNYGYTF
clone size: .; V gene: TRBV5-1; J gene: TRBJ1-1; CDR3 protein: CASSPGPGQNTEAFF
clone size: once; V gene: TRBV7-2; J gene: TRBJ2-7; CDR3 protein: CASSFPILTYEQYF
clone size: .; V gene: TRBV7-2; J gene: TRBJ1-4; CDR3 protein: CASRSSGVLEKLFF
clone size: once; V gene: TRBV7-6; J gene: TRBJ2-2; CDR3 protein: CASSRHERGFTGELFF
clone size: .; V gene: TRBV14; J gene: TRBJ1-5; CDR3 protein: CASSQGGTGGNQPQHF
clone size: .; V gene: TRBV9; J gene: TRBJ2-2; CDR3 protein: CASSETSGKTTGELFF
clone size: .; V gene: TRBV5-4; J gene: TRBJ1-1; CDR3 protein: CASRGGGGAFF
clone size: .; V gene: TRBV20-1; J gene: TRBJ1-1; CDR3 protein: CSASQNTEAFF
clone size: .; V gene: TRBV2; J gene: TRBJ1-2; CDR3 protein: CASSVVMGGYGYTF
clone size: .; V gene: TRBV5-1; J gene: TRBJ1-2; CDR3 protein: CASFLYPGQGFYGYTF
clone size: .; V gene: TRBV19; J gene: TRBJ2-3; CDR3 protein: CASSITGLPDTQYF
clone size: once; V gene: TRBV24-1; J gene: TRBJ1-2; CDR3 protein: CATSSGFGGYTF
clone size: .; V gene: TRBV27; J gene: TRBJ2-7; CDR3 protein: CASSPRGGYEQYF
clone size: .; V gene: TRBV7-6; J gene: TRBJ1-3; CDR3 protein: CASSTGTGVLNTIYF
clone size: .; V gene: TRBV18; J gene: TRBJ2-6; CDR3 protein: CASSESSGANVLTF
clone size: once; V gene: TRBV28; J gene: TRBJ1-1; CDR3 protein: CASSFRGVSQAFF
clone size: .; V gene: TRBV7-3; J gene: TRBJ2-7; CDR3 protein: CASSFAAGGGEQYF
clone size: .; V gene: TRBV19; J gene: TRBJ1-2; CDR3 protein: CASSSGQGFGYTF
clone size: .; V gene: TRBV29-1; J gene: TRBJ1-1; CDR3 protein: CSVEGQGNTEAFF
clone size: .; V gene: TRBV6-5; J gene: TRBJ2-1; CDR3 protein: CATIRGAGVYNEQFF
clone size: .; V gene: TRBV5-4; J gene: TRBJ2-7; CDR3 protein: CASSFYRGREQYF
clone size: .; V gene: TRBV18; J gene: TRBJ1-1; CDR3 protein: CASSPREGGSAFF
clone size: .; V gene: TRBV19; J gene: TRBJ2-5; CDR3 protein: CASSIYGGKETQYF
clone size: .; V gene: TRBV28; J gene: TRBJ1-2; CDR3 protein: CASSLSGQTLGGGYTF
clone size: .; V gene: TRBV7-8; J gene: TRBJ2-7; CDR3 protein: CASSTPPGQLAYEQYF
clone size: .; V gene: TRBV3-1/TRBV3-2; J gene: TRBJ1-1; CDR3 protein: CASSQVAEGSNTEAFF
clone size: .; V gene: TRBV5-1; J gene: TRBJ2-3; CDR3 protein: CASSKYRDRGLSDTQYF
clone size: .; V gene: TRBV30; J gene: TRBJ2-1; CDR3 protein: CAWSNSPLVNEQFF
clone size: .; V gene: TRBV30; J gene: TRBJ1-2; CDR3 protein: CAWSGIGTKRVANYGYTF
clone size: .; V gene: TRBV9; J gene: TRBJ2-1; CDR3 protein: CASSVAGGAREQFF
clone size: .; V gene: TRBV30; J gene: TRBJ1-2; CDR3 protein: CAWSRGRNRSYTF
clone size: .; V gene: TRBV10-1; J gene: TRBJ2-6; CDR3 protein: CASSESGGKMAGANVLTF
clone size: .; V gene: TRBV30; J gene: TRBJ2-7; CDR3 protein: CASSPGGSSYEQYF
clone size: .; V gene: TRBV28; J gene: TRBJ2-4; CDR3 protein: CASSSPGLATKNIQYF
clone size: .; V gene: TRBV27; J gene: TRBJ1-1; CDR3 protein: CASRVAGGFFF
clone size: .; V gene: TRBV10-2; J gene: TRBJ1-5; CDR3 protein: CASSSDNQPQHF
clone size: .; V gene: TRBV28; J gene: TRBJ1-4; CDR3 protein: CASSTFTGLSTNEKLFF